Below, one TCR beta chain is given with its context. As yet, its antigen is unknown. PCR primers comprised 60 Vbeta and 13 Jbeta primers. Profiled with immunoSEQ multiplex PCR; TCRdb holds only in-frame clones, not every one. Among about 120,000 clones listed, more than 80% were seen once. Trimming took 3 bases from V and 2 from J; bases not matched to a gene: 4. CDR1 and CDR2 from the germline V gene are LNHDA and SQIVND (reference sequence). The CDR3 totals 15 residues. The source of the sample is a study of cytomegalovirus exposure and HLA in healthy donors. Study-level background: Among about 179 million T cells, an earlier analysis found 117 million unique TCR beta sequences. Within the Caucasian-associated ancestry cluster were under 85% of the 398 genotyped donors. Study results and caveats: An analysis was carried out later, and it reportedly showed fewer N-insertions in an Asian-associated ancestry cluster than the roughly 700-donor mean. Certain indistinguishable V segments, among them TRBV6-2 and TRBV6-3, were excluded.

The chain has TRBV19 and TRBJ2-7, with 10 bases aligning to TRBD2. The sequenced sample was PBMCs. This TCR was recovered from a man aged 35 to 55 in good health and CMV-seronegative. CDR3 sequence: CASSMTAGGAYEQYF. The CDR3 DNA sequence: TGTGCCAGTAGTATGACAGCGGGAGGGGCCTACGAGCAGTACTTC.